This record looks at one T cell receptor beta chain sequence and its context. Its antigen is unidentified. The sample belongs to a study of T-cell memory formation after mild COVID-19. TCRdb passed the 5' RACE reads through MiXCR, listing each CDR3 protein once. The sample has roughly 300,000 distinct CDR3 sequences, 7% to 10% seen once; the top ten hold about 22%. After removal of 4 bases from V and 4 bases from J, the junction contained 20 bases not matched to a gene. Per germline, CDR1 MNHNY and CDR2 SVGAGI (reference sequence). This CDR3 is built from 19 residues. General study results and limits: Clones contracting day 15 to 85 were balanced CD4/CD8; later expanders leaned CD4+.

The sample taken for sequencing was PBMCs or a T cell subset sorted from them (not recorded which). This TCR came from a man aged 18 to 35 who had mild COVID-19 (a few samples of this study predate the infection). Cell type and time point are not known. V gene TRBV6-6 combines with J gene TRBJ1-1; the match to TRBD1 covers 8 bases. CDR3 bases: TGTGCCAGCAGTTCCCCGGGACAGGCCCGGGAGGAGGAAAGCACTGAAGCTTTCTTT. This codes for CASSSPGQAREEESTEAFF.